The 9 T cell receptor beta chains below all came from one sample that was sequenced in a study of Ad26.COV2.S vaccination and SARS-CoV-2 variants. Treatment reported: approximately 18 received Ad26.COV2.S at low or high dose, single or two shots; about 5 received placebo; per-sample allocation not given. Samples were taken on day 63 after the first vaccine or placebo injection. Some clones are missing from TCRdb's copy, which holds only in-frame ones; the method was immunoSEQ multiplex PCR. This sample has 300,000 to 500,000 clones, with less than 90% found just once. The sample here was peripheral blood, taken in a trial of Ad26.COV2.S vaccine versus placebo. All receptors derive from a person aged 18-60 years who received the Ad26.COV2.S COVID-19 vaccine or a placebo.

V usage is TRBV5-4 and J usage is TRBJ1-1; 10 bases map to TRBD1. V shed 5 bases, J shed 4 bases, and the junction held 11 bases outside the gene matches. Germline V lookup: CDR1 SGHNT, CDR2 YYREEE (reference sequence). There are 16 residues in the CDR3. DNA for the CDR3: TGTGCCAGCAGTTTAGGGGACAGGGGTTCGGGCACTGAAGCTTTCTTT. Its translation is CASSLGDRGSGTEAFF. The whole variable domain, filled in from reference TRBV5-4 and TRBJ1-1, reads ETGVTQSPTHLIKTRGQQVTLRCSSQSGHNTVSWYQQALGQGPQFIFQYYREEENGRGNFPPRFSGLQFPNYSSELNVNALELDDSALYLCASSLGDRGSGTEAFFGQGTRLTVV.

The rearrangement joins TRBV29-1 to TRBJ2-7; D is unclear. Trimming removed 8 bases at V and 1 base at J, with 15 bases between. Germline assignment: CDR1 SQVTM and CDR2 ANQGSEA. CDR3 length: 13 residues. CDR3: CSSTSGPSYEQYF. The DNA for the CDR3 is TGCAGCTCCACGTCAGGACCTTCCTACGAGCAGTACTTC.

The rearrangement joins TRBV2 to TRBJ2-7, with D maybe TRBD2 (6 bases). V shed 6 bases and J shed 3 bases, with 12 bases lying between them. Germline values: CDR1 SNHLY, CDR2 FYNNEI. The CDR3 has 13 amino acids. The CDR3 DNA follows: TGTGCCAGCAGGGGGACTTTCTACTACGAGCAGTACTTC. Translating it yields CASRGTFYYEQYF.

V gene TRBV20-1 combines with J gene TRBJ1-4; D may be TRBD1 (5 bases). V lost 3 bases to trimming and J lost 7 bases, with 6 bases between them. CDR1 DFQATT and CDR2 SNEGSKA come from the germline V gene (reference sequence). The CDR3 is 11 amino acids. The CDR3 loop reads CSARTVEKLFF. Written as DNA, the CDR3 is TGCAGTGCTAGGACAGTTGAAAAACTGTTTTTT.

CDR3 nucleotides: TGTGCCAGCAGTGAATTCGGCACCCAGCCCCAGCATTTT. Encoded protein: CASSEFGTQPQHF. This chain uses TRBV6-1 with TRBJ1-5, with D unclear. There are 13 residues in the CDR3. Trimming stripped 2 bases from V and 7 bases from J, with 9 bases between. The germline CDR1 and CDR2 sequences are MNHNS and SASEGT.

This chain connects TRBV11-2 to TRBJ2-1, with TRBD2 matching 11 bases. Losses at the gene ends were 5 bases for V and 7 bases for J; bases not matched to a gene: 10. The CDR3 loop spans 16 amino acids. Per germline, CDR1 SGHAT and CDR2 FQNNGV. The CDR3 DNA reads TGTGCCAGCAGCCCCCGTTTAGCGGGGGGGTGGAATGAGCAGTTCTTC. This translates into CASSPRLAGGWNEQFF.

V is TRBV15 and J is TRBJ1-6, with a tentative D call TRBD1 (5 bases). Trimming removed 0 bases at V and 7 bases at J, with 19 bases between. CDR1 and CDR2 (germline): LNHNV, YYDKDF (reference sequence). This CDR3 region has 18 residues. Here the CDR3 DNA reads TGTGCCACCAGCAGAGAAGTGGAACCCGGGGGACGGAATTCACCCCTCCACTTT. Protein product: CATSREVEPGGRNSPLHF.

The chain has TRBV6-6 and TRBJ2-5, with D hard to call. Germline values: CDR1 MNHNY, CDR2 SVGAGI (reference sequence). This CDR3 is built from 12 residues. V lost 2 bases, J lost 3 bases, and 4 bases lay in between. CDR3 sequence: CASSYGEETQYF. The CDR3 DNA follows: TGTGCCAGCAGTTACGGGGAAGAGACCCAGTACTTC.

This chain links TRBV19 with TRBJ1-3; D is perhaps TRBD1 (5 bases). Germline assignment: CDR1 LNHDA and CDR2 SQIVND (reference sequence). Between the trimmed V and J ends, which lost 3 bases and 2 bases, there was a span of 11 bases. CDR3 size: 15 residues. Here the CDR3 DNA reads TGTGCCAGTAGTATGGGGCTTTCGGCTGGAAACACCATATATTTT. Its translation: CASSMGLSAGNTIYF. Looking up the rest from reference TRBV19 and TRBJ1-3 gives the full variable domain: DGGITQSPKYLFRKEGQNVTLSCEQNLNHDAMYWYRQDPGQGLRLIYYSQIVNDFQKGDIAEGYSVSREKKESFPLTVTSAQKNPTAFYLCASSMGLSAGNTIYFGEGSWLTVV.